This TCR beta chain derives from a study of T cell responses to AZD1222 COVID-19 vaccine. Sequencing was performed with immunoSEQ multiplex PCR; in TCRdb, only in-frame clones are kept and a portion is missing. This table has 70,000 to 95,000 clones, roughly 88% appearing once. The source was peripheral blood, collected on day 0 of MenACWY control vaccination. The sequence was obtained from an adult in good health.

DNA for the CDR3: TGTGCCAGCAGCAACCGGGACCCCCTACCTGAAGCTTTCTTT. Encoded protein: CASSNRDPLPEAFF. The gene calls are TRBV7-9 and TRBJ1-1, with a possible D match to TRBD1 (5 bases). The germline V gene has CDR1 SEHNR and CDR2 FQNEAQ (reference sequence). V was shortened by 5 bases and J by 6 bases, with 16 bases between the two germline ends. The CDR3 has 14 amino acids.